A selection of T cell receptor beta chains follows, all from one sample in a study of PD-L1 blockade in urothelial cancer. Sequencing used immunoSEQ multiplex PCR; TCRdb keeps in-frame clones, though not all of them. The table includes roughly 44,000 clones, 82% detected once. The sample consisted of PBMCs, taken around atezolizumab (anti-PD-L1) treatment. Every receptor here comes from a man between 65 and 80 years old with urothelial cancer. CDR3s include the opening cysteine and the closing phenylalanine or tryptophan. The D gene is left open where the match is weak. Size values are once, few and many counts, or a class for expanded clones, and some rows have none.

cdr3_aa: CASSMEDREAQHF
cdr3_nt: TGTGCCAGTAGTATGGAAGACAGGGAGGCCCAGCATTTT
d_call: TRBD1
cdr3_length: 13
v_call: TRBV19
j_call: TRBJ1-5
clone_size: .

cdr3_aa: CASSLGQGGGPGELFF
cdr3_nt: TGTGCCAGCAGCTTGGGACAGGGGGGTGGGCCCGGGGAGCTGTTTTTT
d_call: TRBD1
cdr3_length: 16
v_call: TRBV7-2
j_call: TRBJ2-2
clone_size: .

cdr3_aa: CASSLAAGGLGEQYF
cdr3_nt: TGCGCCAGCAGCTTGGCGGCGGGGGGACTGGGGGAGCAGTACTTC
d_call: TRBD2
cdr3_length: 15
v_call: TRBV5-1
j_call: TRBJ2-7
clone_size: .

cdr3_aa: CASSAGTGRGGSTEAFF
cdr3_nt: TGTGCCAGCAGCGCGGGGACAGGGCGAGGAGGAAGCACTGAAGCTTTCTTT
d_call: TRBD1
cdr3_length: 17
v_call: TRBV11-1
j_call: TRBJ1-1
clone_size: .

cdr3_aa: CASTCKETQYF
cdr3_nt: TGTGCCAGCACCTGTAAAGAGACCCAGTACTTC
d_call: .
cdr3_length: 11
v_call: TRBV11-3
j_call: TRBJ2-5
clone_size: few

cdr3_aa: CASSDDRGQETQYF
cdr3_nt: TGTGCCAGCAGCGACGACAGGGGCCAAGAGACCCAGTACTTC
d_call: TRBD1
cdr3_length: 14
v_call: TRBV9
j_call: TRBJ2-5
clone_size: .

cdr3_aa: CAWSPEGNTEAFF
cdr3_nt: TGTGCCTGGAGTCCCGAGGGGAACACTGAAGCTTTCTTT
d_call: .
cdr3_length: 13
v_call: TRBV30
j_call: TRBJ1-1
clone_size: .

cdr3_aa: CASSLSQNNEQFF
cdr3_nt: TGTGCCAGCAGCTTGTCCCAAAACAATGAGCAGTTCTTC
d_call: .
cdr3_length: 13
v_call: TRBV7-2
j_call: TRBJ2-1
clone_size: .

cdr3_aa: CASSQRLLVSEQFF
cdr3_nt: TGTGCCAGCAGCCAAAGACTTTTAGTGAGCGAGCAGTTCTTC
d_call: .
cdr3_length: 14
v_call: TRBV7-2
j_call: TRBJ2-1
clone_size: few

cdr3_aa: CASSVGGPDEQFF
cdr3_nt: TGTGCCAGCAGCGTCGGAGGGCCGGATGAGCAGTTCTTC
d_call: .
cdr3_length: 13
v_call: TRBV7-9
j_call: TRBJ2-1
clone_size: .

cdr3_aa: CASSLTGGANEKLFF
cdr3_nt: TGCGCCAGCAGCTTAACAGGGGGGGCTAATGAAAAACTGTTTTTT
d_call: TRBD1
cdr3_length: 15
v_call: TRBV5-1
j_call: TRBJ1-4
clone_size: .

cdr3_aa: CASSIHRGQGSGELFF
cdr3_nt: TGTGCCAGCAGCATACATCGAGGACAGGGCTCCGGGGAGCTGTTTTTT
d_call: TRBD1
cdr3_length: 16
v_call: TRBV7-9
j_call: TRBJ2-2
clone_size: .

cdr3_aa: CSVAGMRHEQYF
cdr3_nt: TGCAGCGTTGCGGGGATGCGACACGAGCAGTACTTC
d_call: .
cdr3_length: 12
v_call: TRBV29-1
j_call: TRBJ2-7
clone_size: .

cdr3_aa: CASSLSQGASGGELFF
cdr3_nt: TGTGCCAGCAGCTTAAGCCAGGGGGCTTCTGGCGGGGAGCTGTTTTTT
d_call: TRBD1
cdr3_length: 16
v_call: TRBV7-2
j_call: TRBJ2-2
clone_size: .

cdr3_aa: CASSVGQGWYEQYF
cdr3_nt: TGTGCCAGCAGTGTCGGGCAGGGGTGGTACGAGCAGTACTTC
d_call: .
cdr3_length: 14
v_call: TRBV2
j_call: TRBJ2-7
clone_size: .

cdr3_aa: CASSQRTEPSSPLHF
cdr3_nt: TGCGCCAGCAGCCAGAGGACAGAGCCCAGTTCACCCCTCCACTTT
d_call: .
cdr3_length: 15
v_call: TRBV4-3
j_call: TRBJ1-6
clone_size: .

cdr3_aa: CAWDRGQGTEAFF
cdr3_nt: TGTGCCTGGGACAGGGGGCAAGGGACTGAAGCTTTCTTT
d_call: TRBD1
cdr3_length: 13
v_call: TRBV30
j_call: TRBJ1-1
clone_size: .

cdr3_aa: CSVDGQGRTSYEQFF
cdr3_nt: TGCAGCGTAGACGGACAGGGCAGGACCAGTTATGAGCAGTTCTTC
d_call: TRBD1
cdr3_length: 15
v_call: TRBV29-1
j_call: TRBJ2-1
clone_size: .

cdr3_aa: CASSGLAATDTQYF
cdr3_nt: TGTGCCAGCAGCGGACTAGCGGCCACAGATACGCAGTATTTT
d_call: TRBD2
cdr3_length: 14
v_call: TRBV11-3
j_call: TRBJ2-3
clone_size: .

cdr3_aa: CASLTGTGAKNIQYF
cdr3_nt: TGTGCCAGCCTGACCGGGACAGGGGCCAAAAACATTCAGTACTTC
d_call: TRBD1
cdr3_length: 15
v_call: TRBV6-1
j_call: TRBJ2-4
clone_size: .

cdr3_aa: CASSMTGLAQETQYF
cdr3_nt: TGCGCCAGCAGTATGACAGGCTTAGCCCAAGAGACCCAGTACTTC
d_call: .
cdr3_length: 15
v_call: TRBV5-1
j_call: TRBJ2-5
clone_size: .

cdr3_aa: CASSVAGGAPPYEQYF
cdr3_nt: TGTGCCAGCAGCGTAGCGGGGGGCGCCCCCCCCTACGAGCAGTACTTC
d_call: .
cdr3_length: 16
v_call: TRBV9
j_call: TRBJ2-7
clone_size: .

cdr3_aa: CASSSGQPNTEAFF
cdr3_nt: TGCGCCAGCAGCTCCGGACAGCCGAACACTGAAGCTTTCTTT
d_call: .
cdr3_length: 14
v_call: TRBV5-1
j_call: TRBJ1-1
clone_size: .

cdr3_aa: CAWSDPGQGAGGYTF
cdr3_nt: TGTGCCTGGAGTGATCCGGGACAGGGGGCCGGAGGCTACACCTTC
d_call: TRBD1
cdr3_length: 15
v_call: TRBV30
j_call: TRBJ1-2
clone_size: once

cdr3_aa: CASSDQGYGYTF
cdr3_nt: TGTGCCAGCAGTGACCAGGGGTATGGCTACACCTTC
d_call: .
cdr3_length: 12
v_call: TRBV6-1
j_call: TRBJ1-2
clone_size: .

cdr3_aa: CASSPLLAGTGTEAFF
cdr3_nt: TGCGCCAGCAGCCCTCTTTTGGCGGGGACGGGCACTGAAGCTTTCTTT
d_call: .
cdr3_length: 16
v_call: TRBV5-1
j_call: TRBJ1-1
clone_size: few

cdr3_aa: CASSYIANYGYTF
cdr3_nt: TGTGCCAGCAGTTATATTGCGAACTATGGCTACACCTTC
d_call: .
cdr3_length: 13
v_call: TRBV6-6
j_call: TRBJ1-2
clone_size: .

cdr3_aa: CASRRRDREVTDTQYF
cdr3_nt: TGTGCCAGTAGGCGACGCGACAGGGAGGTGACAGATACGCAGTATTTT
d_call: .
cdr3_length: 16
v_call: TRBV19
j_call: TRBJ2-3
clone_size: once

cdr3_aa: CASSPNRGLEYEQYF
cdr3_nt: TGTGCCAGCTCACCAAACAGGGGGCTTGAATACGAGCAGTACTTC
d_call: TRBD1
cdr3_length: 15
v_call: TRBV18
j_call: TRBJ2-7
clone_size: .

cdr3_aa: CASSPIAWAGAYEQYF
cdr3_nt: TGTGCCAGCAGCCCGATCGCTTGGGCGGGGGCCTACGAGCAGTACTTC
d_call: TRBD2
cdr3_length: 16
v_call: TRBV28
j_call: TRBJ2-7
clone_size: few

cdr3_aa: CASSPLTGARNTEAFF
cdr3_nt: TGTGCCAGCAGCCCACTCACAGGGGCGCGGAACACTGAAGCTTTCTTT
d_call: TRBD1
cdr3_length: 16
v_call: TRBV28
j_call: TRBJ1-1
clone_size: .

cdr3_aa: CASRGQGAVYEQYF
cdr3_nt: TGTGCCAGCAGGGGACAGGGGGCGGTGTACGAGCAGTACTTC
d_call: TRBD1
cdr3_length: 14
v_call: TRBV6-6
j_call: TRBJ2-7
clone_size: few

cdr3_aa: CASSQTGLMNTEAFF
cdr3_nt: TGTGCCAGCAGCCAGACAGGGCTGATGAACACTGAAGCTTTCTTT
d_call: TRBD1
cdr3_length: 15
v_call: TRBV14
j_call: TRBJ1-1
clone_size: .

cdr3_aa: CASSQEGRINEQFF
cdr3_nt: TGCGCCAGCAGCCAAGAAGGGAGGATCAATGAGCAGTTCTTC
d_call: .
cdr3_length: 14
v_call: TRBV4-3
j_call: TRBJ2-1
clone_size: .

cdr3_aa: CASSQTGEGEKLFF
cdr3_nt: TGTGCCAGCAGCCAGACAGGGGAGGGTGAAAAACTGTTTTTT
d_call: TRBD1
cdr3_length: 14
v_call: TRBV28
j_call: TRBJ1-4
clone_size: .

cdr3_aa: CSVDLGGSLGKNIQYF
cdr3_nt: TGCAGCGTTGACCTGGGAGGTTCGTTGGGGAAAAACATTCAGTACTTC
d_call: .
cdr3_length: 16
v_call: TRBV29-1
j_call: TRBJ2-4
clone_size: .

cdr3_aa: CASSLSYSLYGYTF
cdr3_nt: TGTGCCAGCAGCCTAAGTTACAGCCTTTATGGCTACACCTTC
d_call: .
cdr3_length: 14
v_call: TRBV7-8
j_call: TRBJ1-2
clone_size: .

cdr3_aa: CASSFSSSGNTIYF
cdr3_nt: TGTGCCAGCAGCTTTTCCAGCTCTGGAAACACCATATATTTT
d_call: .
cdr3_length: 14
v_call: TRBV5-6
j_call: TRBJ1-3
clone_size: .

cdr3_aa: CAISDTGGDNQPQHF
cdr3_nt: TGTGCCATCAGTGATACAGGGGGCGACAATCAGCCCCAGCATTTT
d_call: TRBD1
cdr3_length: 15
v_call: TRBV10-3
j_call: TRBJ1-5
clone_size: .

cdr3_aa: CASSEIQASTGNTIYF
cdr3_nt: TGTGCCAGCAGTGAAATACAGGCCTCCACTGGAAACACCATATATTTT
d_call: .
cdr3_length: 16
v_call: TRBV25-1
j_call: TRBJ1-3
clone_size: .

cdr3_aa: CASSDKPVAGDTQYF
cdr3_nt: TGTGCCAGCAGCGACAAACCCGTAGCGGGGGATACGCAGTATTTT
d_call: TRBD2
cdr3_length: 15
v_call: TRBV2
j_call: TRBJ2-3
clone_size: .

cdr3_aa: CASSVAENQPQHF
cdr3_nt: TGCGCCAGCAGTGTAGCGGAAAATCAGCCCCAGCATTTT
d_call: .
cdr3_length: 13
v_call: TRBV10-2
j_call: TRBJ1-5
clone_size: .

cdr3_aa: CASSLEGTSGSYEQYF
cdr3_nt: TGCGCCAGCAGCTTGGAGGGGACTAGCGGGAGCTACGAGCAGTACTTC
d_call: TRBD2
cdr3_length: 16
v_call: TRBV5-1
j_call: TRBJ2-7
clone_size: few

cdr3_aa: CASSYFTGDGYTF
cdr3_nt: TGTGCCAGCAGTTATTTCACAGGGGATGGCTACACCTTC
d_call: TRBD1
cdr3_length: 13
v_call: TRBV6-5
j_call: TRBJ1-2
clone_size: .

cdr3_aa: CASWDRGNTDTQYF
cdr3_nt: TGTGCCAGCTGGGACAGGGGGAACACAGATACGCAGTATTTT
d_call: TRBD1
cdr3_length: 14
v_call: TRBV2
j_call: TRBJ2-3
clone_size: .

cdr3_aa: CASSRTGGAETQYF
cdr3_nt: TGTGCCAGCAGCCGGACAGGGGGCGCAGAGACCCAGTACTTC
d_call: TRBD1
cdr3_length: 14
v_call: TRBV7-3
j_call: TRBJ2-5
clone_size: .

cdr3_aa: CATSRVAGGPAEQFF
cdr3_nt: TGTGCCACCAGCAGAGTGGCGGGAGGGCCGGCTGAGCAGTTCTTC
d_call: TRBD2
cdr3_length: 15
v_call: TRBV15
j_call: TRBJ2-1
clone_size: .

cdr3_aa: CASSLRQDLGYTF
cdr3_nt: TGTGCCAGCAGTCTCCGACAGGACTTAGGCTACACCTTC
d_call: .
cdr3_length: 13
v_call: TRBV27
j_call: TRBJ1-2
clone_size: .

cdr3_aa: CASSNRGRSSGNTIYF
cdr3_nt: TGTGCCAGCAGCAATAGGGGCAGGAGCTCTGGAAACACCATATATTTT
d_call: .
cdr3_length: 16
v_call: TRBV7-8
j_call: TRBJ1-3
clone_size: .

cdr3_aa: CASTLTGLYGYTF
cdr3_nt: TGCGCCAGCACCCTGACAGGGCTCTATGGCTACACCTTC
d_call: TRBD1
cdr3_length: 13
v_call: TRBV23-1
j_call: TRBJ1-2
clone_size: .

cdr3_aa: CASSLGGLGNTIYF
cdr3_nt: TGTGCCAGCAGCTTAGGGGGGCTCGGAAACACCATATATTTT
d_call: .
cdr3_length: 14
v_call: TRBV7-8
j_call: TRBJ1-3
clone_size: .